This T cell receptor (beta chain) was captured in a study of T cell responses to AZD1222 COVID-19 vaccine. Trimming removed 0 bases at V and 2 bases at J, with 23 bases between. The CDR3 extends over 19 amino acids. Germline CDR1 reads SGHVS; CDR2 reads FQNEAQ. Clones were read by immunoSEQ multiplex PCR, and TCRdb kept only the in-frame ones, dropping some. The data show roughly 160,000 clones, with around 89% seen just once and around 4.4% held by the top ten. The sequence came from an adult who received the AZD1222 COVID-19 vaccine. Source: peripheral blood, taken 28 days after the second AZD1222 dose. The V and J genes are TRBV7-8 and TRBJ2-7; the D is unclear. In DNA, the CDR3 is TGTGCCAGCAGCTTAGCGGCCCCGTTCCAGGCCTCTCGGACCTACGAGCAGTACTTC. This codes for CASSLAAPFQASRTYEQYF.